This is a list of T cell receptor beta chains from one sample in a study of blood T cell repertoires in COVID-19. The repertoire was sequenced with immunoSEQ multiplex PCR; TCRdb's copy has only in-frame clones and lacks some. The table records 300,000 to 450,000 clones, about 90% of them present only once. Sequencing input: PBMCs or T cells enriched from blood (not recorded which). These receptors were collected from a woman between 25 and 40 years old who had recovered from COVID-19. CDR3s include the opening cysteine and the closing phenylalanine or tryptophan. A D gene is named only where the DNA matches it firmly.

>NA|TRBJ2-3|TRBV18
TGTGCCAGCTCACCCGAGGGTACGCAGTATTTT
CASSPEGTQYF
>NA|TRBJ2-1|TRBV5-3
TGTGCCAGAAGCTTGGAAGGGGCGGGGTACAATGAGCAGTTCTTC
CARSLEGAGYNEQFF
>TRBD2|TRBJ2-1|TRBV2
TGTGCCAGCAGTGAAAGTCTAGCGGGGTTCAATGAGCAGTTCTTC
CASSESLAGFNEQFF
>TRBD1|TRBJ1-4|TRBV5-1
TGCGCCAGCAGCTTGAGGGGACAGGGAGATGAAAAACTGTTTTTT
CASSLRGQGDEKLFF
>TRBD1|TRBJ2-1|TRBV2
TGTGCCAGCGGGGCGACAGGGCATGAGCAGTTCTTC
CASGATGHEQFF
>NA|TRBJ1-1|TRBV28
TGTGCCAGCAGTTTATACAGGTCTGAAGCTTTCTTT
CASSLYRSEAFF
>NA|TRBJ1-5|TRBV30
TGTGCCTGGAGAGGAGGGGTGAATCAGCCCCAGCATTTT
CAWRGGVNQPQHF
>NA|TRBJ1-5|TRBV6-2/TRBV6-3
TGTGCCAGCAGTTACTGGGCAAGCAATCAGCCCCAGCATTTT
CASSYWASNQPQHF
>NA|TRBJ1-2|TRBV7-2
TGTGCCAGCAGCTTAGTGCGGGCTTTGGGGTGGGGCTACACCTTC
CASSLVRALGWGYTF
>NA|TRBJ2-1|TRBV28
TGTGCCAGCAGTTTCCGGACAGCTCTGGGAGATGAGCAGTTCTTC
CASSFRTALGDEQFF
>NA|TRBJ2-3|TRBV27
TGTGCCAGCAGCCGCCCCGGGCCACCGGCGGGAACAGATACGCAGTATTTT
CASSRPGPPAGTDTQYF
>TRBD1|TRBJ1-2|TRBV18
TGTGCCAGCTCACCAGGACAGGGGGCCACCTATGGCTACACCTTC
CASSPGQGATYGYTF
>NA|TRBJ2-5|TRBV7-2
TGTGCCAGCAGCTTGGGCAGGCAAGAGACCCAGTACTTC
CASSLGRQETQYF
>TRBD1|TRBJ1-4|TRBV29-1
TGCAGCGGGTGGACAGGGGGCAAAGAAAAACTGTTTTTT
CSGWTGGKEKLFF
>TRBD2|TRBJ2-1|TRBV20-1
TGCAGTGCTAGTAAGCTAGCGGGGACCTCCTACAATGAGCAGTTCTTC
CSASKLAGTSYNEQFF
>NA|TRBJ1-1|TRBV6-6
TGTGCCAGCAGTTACTACCCGGGTTCCCCGAACACTGAAGCTTTCTTT
CASSYYPGSPNTEAFF
>TRBD1|TRBJ1-1|TRBV7-9
TGTGCCAGCAGCCCCCCGGGGACAGGGCGGGATGAAGCTTTCTTT
CASSPPGTGRDEAFF